The present T cell receptor (beta chain) was sequenced within a study of T cells in Graves' hyperthyroidism and ophthalmopathy. Study overall: Sampling of peripheral blood happened at initial diagnosis, prior to any treatment.

What was amplified from RNA transcripts were TCR beta CDR3 regions. RT-PCR in the first round (using the HTBI primer set) targeted the TCR CDR3. One entry per CDR3 protein, called by TCRdb with MiXCR from the multiplex PCR reads. The data contain some 340,000 distinct CDR3 sequences, approximately 15% of them seen just once; the ten biggest clones take up 34%. Ophthalmopathy in the patients scored at least 3 on Clinical Activity Score and at least 4 on NOSPECS grade, lasting under 3 months. The PBMCs were sourced from fresh peripheral blood (approximately 10 ml). CDR1 and CDR2 (germline): DFQATT, SNEGSKA (reference sequence). The CDR3 runs 11 residues. Trimming left V 1 base short and J 5 bases short, with 4 bases between.

The chain combines TRBV20-1 with TRBJ2-3; D uncertain. Sample: blood. This receptor was identified in a woman aged 40 to 49 with Graves' ophthalmopathy. The CDR3: CSARVVDTQYF. The CDR3 DNA follows: TGCAGTGCTAGAGTAGTAGATACGCAGTATTTT.